The 22 T cell receptor beta chains below were found in one sample sequenced in a study of identifying expanded T cells in peripheral blood. The repertoire was sequenced with immunoSEQ multiplex PCR; TCRdb's copy has only in-frame clones and lacks some. The sample lists approximately 58,000 clones; around 90% were seen once. Sequencing was done on a sample of blood. Source of these receptors: a person aged 18-70 years in good health.

The chain recombines TRBV9 with TRBJ2-1; D might be TRBD1 or TRBD2, each matching 5 bases. The V and J ends lost 0 bases and 5 bases respectively, with 9 bases between them. There are 14 residues in the CDR3. Per the germline V gene, CDR1 is SGDLS and CDR2 is YYNGEE. CDR3 in amino acids: CASSVGGRNNEQFF. CDR3 coding DNA: TGTGCCAGCAGCGTAGGGGGACGGAACAATGAGCAGTTCTTC. The complete variable domain, with remaining parts taken from reference TRBV9 and TRBJ2-1, reads DSGVTQTPKHLITATGQRVTLRCSPRSGDLSVYWYQQSLDQGLQFLIQYYNGEERAKGNILERFSAQQFPDLHSELNLSSLELGDSALYFCASSVGGRNNEQFFGPGTRLTVL.

This clone has just one count. The chain is built from TRBV4-1 and TRBJ2-7; tentatively, D is TRBD2 (7 bases). The CDR3 consists of 16 residues. Trimming stripped 4 bases from V and 3 bases from J, with 19 bases between. Germline CDR1 and CDR2: MGHRA and YSYEKL. CDR3 bases: TGCGCCAGCAGCCCAACTTCGGGTAGGGGGGGCTACGAGCAGTACTTC. This encodes CASSPTSGRGGYEQYF.

The rearrangement joins TRBV9 to TRBJ1-1; unclear D gene. The germline gives CDR1 SGDLS, CDR2 YYNGEE. The CDR3 consists of 15 residues. V was clipped by 0 bases and J by 1 base, with 10 bases between them. Written as DNA, the CDR3 is TGTGCCAGCAGCGTAGAGGGCAGGACGAACACTGAAGCTTTCTTT. Translating it yields CASSVEGRTNTEAFF.

The J gene is TRBJ1-3, the V gene TRBV5-1; D remains unclear. V lost 2 bases and J 4 bases, leaving 10 bases between the germline ends. This CDR3 is 14 amino acids long. Germline V gene data show CDR1 as SGHRS and CDR2 as YFSETQ. CDR3 loop: CASSLGGRGNTIYF. CDR3 nucleotide sequence: TGCGCCAGCAGCTTAGGTGGCAGGGGAAACACCATATATTTT.

J is TRBJ2-5 and V is TRBV13; D not certain. Germline loops: CDR1 PRHDT, CDR2 FYEKMQ (reference sequence). The length of the CDR3 is 11 residues. Trimming removed 8 bases at V and 5 bases at J, with 9 bases between. The CDR3 nucleotides are TGTGCCAGCGCGAACCGGGAGACCCAGTACTTC. Its protein is CASANRETQYF.

This chain connects TRBV27 to TRBJ1-1; D not resolved. CDR1 and CDR2 from the germline V gene are MNHEY and SMNVEV (reference sequence). The CDR3 extends over 17 amino acids. Trimming stripped 2 bases from V and 0 bases from J, with 16 bases between. CDR3 nucleotides: TGTGCCAGCAGTTTACCCCACCGGTTTTGCATGAACACTGAAGCTTTCTTT. It translates to CASSLPHRFCMNTEAFF.

The CDR3 loop reads CASSDGTSGRPDTQYF. CDR3 bases: TGTGCCAGCAGTGACGGTACTAGCGGGAGGCCAGATACGCAGTATTTT. V is TRBV6-4 and J is TRBJ2-3, with 12 bases identical to TRBD2. Germline V CDR1 and CDR2: MRHNA, SNTAGT. J was trimmed by 4 bases and V by 2 bases; bases with no gene match: 4. This CDR3 is 16 amino acids long.

This clone was counted between two and nine times. V is TRBV4-3 and J is TRBJ2-7; D is perhaps TRBD2 (6 bases). CDR1 is LGHNA, CDR2 YSLEER, per germline. This CDR3 comprises 15 residues. Trimming removed 1 base at V and 4 bases at J, with 14 bases between. CDR3 loop: CASSQAGAGPYEQYF. The CDR3 region has the DNA TGCGCCAGCAGCCAAGCCGGGGCGGGACCGTACGAGCAGTACTTC.

The chain has TRBV2 and TRBJ2-3; maybe TRBD2 (6 bases). The germline V gene encodes CDR1 SNHLY and CDR2 FYNNEI. Trimming cost V 7 bases and J 4 bases, with 15 bases left between them. This CDR3 contains 14 residues. CDR3 region: CASIPGVASDTQYF. The CDR3, as DNA: TGTGCCAGCATACCGGGGGTGGCCTCAGATACGCAGTATTTT.

This chain links TRBV29-1 with TRBJ1-1; 9 bases map to TRBD1. The CDR3 runs to 16 residues. Germline V gene lookup returns CDR1 SQVTM and CDR2 ANQGSEA. The ends lost 1 base at V and 5 bases at J; junction bases unmatched: 11. CDR3 in amino acids: CSVEVRWDRVRTEAFF. CDR3 nucleotide sequence: TGCAGCGTTGAAGTTCGATGGGACAGGGTGCGGACTGAAGCTTTCTTT. The variable domain in full, completed from reference TRBV29-1 and TRBJ1-1, reads SAVISQKPSRDICQRGTSLTIQCQVDSQVTMMFWYRQQPGQSLTLIATANQGSEATYESGFVIDKFPISRPNLTFSTLTVSNMSPEDSSIYLCSVEVRWDRVRTEAFFGQGTRLTVV.

This clone was seen just once. The genes are TRBV6-6 and TRBJ2-7; D is undetermined. Germline V gene data show CDR1 as MNHNY and CDR2 as SVGAGI (reference sequence). The CDR3 has 13 amino acids. The germline V and J ends were trimmed by 0 bases and 2 bases, with 5 bases remaining between them. The CDR3 sequence: CASSYSTTYEQYF. The CDR3 DNA follows: TGTGCCAGCAGTTACTCGACAACCTACGAGCAGTACTTC.

The genes are TRBV10-3 and TRBJ2-5; 8 bases map to TRBD2. The CDR3 is made up of 14 amino acids. Germline CDR1 and CDR2: ENHRY and SYGVKD. V dropped 3 bases and J dropped 5; count of bases not matched to a gene: 5. The CDR3 bases are TGTGCCATCAGTGAAGGACTAGCATTTGAGACCCAGTACTTC. Residues: CAISEGLAFETQYF.

This chain connects TRBV18 to TRBJ2-1, with TRBD2 identical over 8 bases. The V segment lost 4 bases and the J segment 5 bases; nucleotides outside the gene matches: 7. The germline CDR1 and CDR2 sequences are KGHSH and LQKENI. CDR3 length: 15 residues. CDR3 residues: CASSRLANSDNEQFF. The CDR3 DNA sequence: TGTGCCAGCTCACGACTAGCGAACTCGGACAATGAGCAGTTCTTC.

The chain is built from TRBV7-3 and TRBJ2-1, with D uncertain. The germline gives CDR1 SGHTA, CDR2 FQGTGA. The CDR3 length is 13 residues. Trimming left V 5 bases short and J 10 bases short, with 15 bases between. Here the CDR3 DNA reads TGTGCCAGCAGCGCAACCTATAATAACGAGCAGTTCTTC. Protein product: CASSATYNNEQFF.

The chain has TRBV27 and TRBJ1-2; D possibly corresponds to TRBD1 (5 bases). V lost 5 bases, J lost 3 bases, and 16 bases lay in between. The CDR3 extends over 15 amino acids. The germline gives CDR1 MNHEY, CDR2 SMNVEV (reference sequence). The CDR3 nucleotides read TGTGCCAGCAGTCCGCTGGGGCCGCGATACTATGGCTACACCTTC. It yields the protein CASSPLGPRYYGYTF.

This clone ranks as medium-sized. Other DNA sequences in the same sample also yield this CDR3. The rearrangement uses TRBV2 and TRBJ1-6, with 8 bases lining up with TRBD1. CDR1 is SNHLY and CDR2 is FYNNEI in the germline V gene. Trimming cost V 4 bases and J 9 bases; bases outside gene matches: 8. This CDR3 contains 15 residues. CDR3 region: CASSVGTGQSSPLHF. The CDR3 nucleotides read TGTGCCAGCAGTGTGGGGACAGGTCAGAGTTCACCCCTCCACTTT.

The chain couples TRBV7-2 to TRBJ2-1, with TRBD2 identical over 12 bases. CDR3 length equals 13 residues. Trimming at V came to 5 bases and at J to 15 bases, leaving 8 bases not matched to a gene. CDR1 SGHTA and CDR2 FQGNSA come from the germline V gene. CDR3 sequence (DNA): TGTGCCAGCAGCGTGACTAGCGGGAGCCTGGTGTTCTTC. Amino acids: CASSVTSGSLVFF.

The rearrangement links TRBV28 to TRBJ1-1, with 9 bases identical to TRBD1. Germline values: CDR1 MDHEN, CDR2 SYDVKM. V trimming: 5 bases; J trimming: 6 bases; junction bases outside the gene matches: 10. CDR3 size: 15 residues. CDR3 in amino acids: CASSTGQGQVAEAFF. DNA for the CDR3: TGTGCCAGCAGTACGGGACAGGGTCAAGTGGCTGAAGCTTTCTTT.

The chain employs TRBV10-1 and TRBJ2-1; D may be TRBD1 (6 bases). Trimming left V 1 base short and J 2 bases short, with 12 bases between. Per the germline V gene, CDR1 is WNHNN and CDR2 is SYGVQD (reference sequence). The CDR3 is 16 amino acids. In nucleotides, the CDR3 is TGCGCCAGCAGTGAGTGGAAGGGGGTCCCCTACAATGAGCAGTTCTTC. Translating it yields CASSEWKGVPYNEQFF.

This chain connects TRBV23-1 to TRBJ1-5; D not certain. TRBV23-1 qualifies as an ORF whose function is uncertain. Trimming cost V 5 bases and J 7 bases, with 18 bases left between them. The CDR3 contains 15 residues. As DNA, the CDR3 is TGCGCCAGCAGTGTTTCCGGATTGGATAGGCAGCCCCAGCATTTT. Translation: CASSVSGLDRQPQHF.

This chain links TRBV21-1 with TRBJ2-5; TRBD1, the D gene given by the table, was not confirmed from the DNA. TRBV21-1 is given as a pseudogene. This CDR3 spans 14 amino acids. CDR3 loop: CASYGTVCRETQYF. The CDR3 DNA reads TGTGCCAGCTACGGGACAGTTTGTAGAGAGACCCAGTACTTC.

The rearrangement uses TRBV6-1 and TRBJ2-3, with D hard to call. CDR1 is MNHNS and CDR2 is SASEGT in the germline V gene. The CDR3 runs 16 residues. The ends were cut back, 1 base at V and 0 bases at J, with 11 bases in the middle. In DNA, the CDR3 is TGTGCCAGCAGTGAAGTATTGGCCGCTAGCACAGATACGCAGTATTTT. It yields the protein CASSEVLAASTDTQYF.